This T cell receptor beta chain is drawn from a study of T-cell memory formation after mild COVID-19. Study-wide results and limits: What remained unconfirmed was the SARS-CoV-2 specificity of second-wave clones peaking on day 37.

A remark on this clonotype: Its antigen is not identified.

Constant-segment primers served in 5'RACE that generated TCR alpha and TCR beta cDNA libraries bearing sample barcodes and UMIs. TCRdb reanalysed the 5' RACE reads using MiXCR and keeps one entry per CDR3 protein. Among tens of thousands of distinct CDR3 sequences listed, roughly 14% were seen once. The receptor's source is an adult woman who had mild COVID-19 (a few samples of this study predate the infection). Cell type and time point are not known. What was sequenced was PBMCs or a T cell subset sorted from them (not recorded which).

The CDR3 nucleotides are TGTGCCAGCAGTTTAAACAATCAAGAGACCCAGTACTTC. Translated, it gives CASSLNNQETQYF. V and J are TRBV12-3 or TRBV12-4 and TRBJ2-5; D is ambiguous. Trimming cost V 2 bases and J 2 bases, with 6 bases left between them. This CDR3 has 13 amino acids.